The present entry profiles one T cell receptor beta chain with its context. The record originates from a study of blood T cell repertoires in COVID-19. Study information: COVID-19 samples, acute and convalescent, were from the United States, Italy and Spain. Sources were T cells, B-cell-depleted T cells, or PBMCs; the material itself was cDNA or gDNA.

V gave up 5 bases and J gave up 5 bases; unmatched junction bases: 6. The germline CDR1 and CDR2 sequences are SGHTS and YDEGEE. The CDR3 is 13 residues long. Per the original methods: Amplified reference gene primers provided the basis for estimating nucleated cell counts. Profiled with immunoSEQ multiplex PCR; TCRdb holds only in-frame clones, not every one. V, J and clone size derive from that table, while D and trimming were established from the DNA sequence. Of some 200,000 clones in the sample, about 87% were seen once. This receptor was obtained from a young woman who had recovered from COVID-19. Input material: peripheral blood. The J gene is TRBJ1-1, the V gene TRBV5-8; 7 nucleotides agree with TRBD1. CDR3 sequence: CASSPGGRTEAFF. Here the CDR3 DNA reads TGTGCCAGCAGTCCAGGGGGGAGGACTGAAGCTTTCTTT.